One sample yielded the 32 T cell receptor beta chains listed below, sequenced in a study of shared clonotypes between healthy human individuals. The protocol was immunoSEQ multiplex PCR, while the TCRdb copy is restricted to in-frame clones and leaves out a portion. The sample shows about 2.4 million clones, 80% to 95% of them seen only once. Material for sequencing was naive CD4+ T cells from PBMCs. Subset in this sample: CD45RA+ positively selected. The origin of the receptors is a young man in good health. Some clones in this sample may be carry-over from other donors' samples.

This sequence joins TRBV7-9 and TRBJ2-7; 8 bases line up with TRBD1. Germline loops: CDR1 SEHNR, CDR2 FQNEAQ (reference sequence). There are 16 residues in the CDR3. The V gene end was trimmed by 4 bases and the J gene end by 5 bases; junction bases not matched to a gene: 13. For the CDR3, the DNA is TGTGCCAGCAGCTCCAACGTCCGACAGGGGAGAAACGAGCAGTACTTC. Translated: CASSSNVRQGRNEQYF. Filled out from reference TRBV7-9 and TRBJ2-7, the complete variable domain reads DTGVSQNPRHKITKRGQNVTFRCDPISEHNRLYWYRQTLGQGPEFLTYFQNEAQLEKSRLLSDRFSAERPKGSFSTLEIQRTEQGDSAMYLCASSSNVRQGRNEQYFGPGTRLTVT.

The chain uses TRBV28 and TRBJ2-7; tentatively, D is TRBD2 (5 bases). This CDR3 contains 15 residues. The V end lost 5 bases, the J end lost 2 bases, and 16 bases lay between the germline ends. Per germline, CDR1 MDHEN and CDR2 SYDVKM. CDR3 nucleotide sequence: TGTGCCAGCAGTCGCACTAGAATCGTAACCTACGAGCAGTACTTC. Amino acid sequence: CASSRTRIVTYEQYF.

Comments on this clone: This sample includes further DNA sequences coding for the same CDR3. The chain recombines TRBV2 with TRBJ2-7; D perhaps matches TRBD1 (5 bases). The CDR3 sequence is 12 residues long. From germline, CDR1 is SNHLY and CDR2 FYNNEI. The V end was cut by 2 bases, the J end by 3 bases, with 5 bases between. Written as DNA, the CDR3 is TGTGCCAGCAGTGAACAGGGCTACGAGCAGTACTTC. Translated: CASSEQGYEQYF.

The genes are TRBV7-9 and TRBJ2-3; weak D call: TRBD1 (7 bases). Looked up from germline, CDR1 is SEHNR and CDR2 is FQNEAQ (reference sequence). V gave up 0 bases and J gave up 9 bases, with 10 bases separating them. This CDR3 contains 13 residues. CDR3 protein: CASSLAQGGTQYF. The CDR3 DNA follows: TGTGCCAGCAGCTTAGCGCAGGGGGGAACGCAGTATTTT. The full variable domain, in which reference TRBV7-9 and TRBJ2-3 provide the parts outside the CDR3, is DTGVSQNPRHKITKRGQNVTFRCDPISEHNRLYWYRQTLGQGPEFLTYFQNEAQLEKSRLLSDRFSAERPKGSFSTLEIQRTEQGDSAMYLCASSLAQGGTQYFGPGTRLTVL.

The chain recombines TRBV5-4 with TRBJ1-2; D ambiguous. Germline lookup yields CDR1 SGHNT and CDR2 YYREEE (reference sequence). V lost 3 bases and J 5 bases, leaving 14 bases between the germline ends. The CDR3 is 14 residues long. CDR3 region: CASSSNKYLYGYTF. As DNA, the CDR3 is TGTGCCAGCAGCTCGAATAAATACCTTTATGGCTACACCTTC.

The rearrangement links TRBV2 to TRBJ2-3; no clear D. The CDR3 runs 14 residues. Trimming shortened V by 11 bases and J by 0 bases, and 15 bases separated the two germline ends. Per the germline V gene, CDR1 is SNHLY and CDR2 is FYNNEI. CDR3 DNA sequence: TGTGCCGCCAGAGGCTTGCGGAGCACAGATACGCAGTATTTT. This gives the protein CAARGLRSTDTQYF.

The J gene is TRBJ2-1, the V gene TRBV6-1; 12 bases agree with TRBD2. Trimming removed 4 bases from V and 10 bases from J; junction bases left unmatched: 2. Germline V lookup: CDR1 MNHNS, CDR2 SASEGT. The CDR3 length is 13 residues. This CDR3 reads CASSVGLAGEQFF. The CDR3 coding sequence is TGTGCCAGCAGTGTGGGACTAGCGGGCGAGCAGTTCTTC.

The genes are TRBV4-3 and TRBJ1-4; D uncertain. V was trimmed by 1 base and J by 8 bases, leaving 14 bases between them. Germline CDR1 LGHNA, CDR2 YSLEER. The CDR3 covers 15 residues. CDR3 sequence (DNA): TGCGCCAGCAGCCAAGTTCGAAGGGTGGGGGAAAAACTGTTTTTT. This gives the protein CASSQVRRVGEKLFF.

Concerning this clone itself: Additional DNA sequences in this sample encode the identical CDR3. V and J are TRBV18 and TRBJ1-2; 7 bases align to TRBD1. The germline gives CDR1 KGHSH, CDR2 LQKENI. The V and J ends lost 3 bases and 0 bases, in that order; junction bases with no gene match: 4. This CDR3 spans 15 amino acids. The CDR3 here is CASSPRDSPNYGYTF. The CDR3 nucleotides read TGTGCCAGCTCACCCCGGGACAGTCCTAACTATGGCTACACCTTC.

The chain joins TRBV7-2 to TRBJ2-5; D call uncertain. The V and J ends lost 1 base and 1 base respectively, with 10 bases between them. The germline V gene has CDR1 SGHTA and CDR2 FQGNSA. The length of the CDR3 is 15 residues. CDR3 residues: CASSLVWGPQETQYF. CDR3 bases: TGTGCCAGCAGCTTAGTTTGGGGTCCCCAAGAGACCCAGTACTTC.

CDR3 region: CASSYSTDYHNEQFF. The DNA of the CDR3 is TGTGCCAGCAGTTACTCGACAGACTACCACAATGAGCAGTTCTTC. V gene TRBV6-5 combines with J gene TRBJ2-1; either TRBD1 or TRBD2 may fit D (5 bases each). The CDR3 runs to 15 residues. The germline CDR1 and CDR2 sequences are MNHEY and SVGAGI. The ends were cut back, 0 bases at V and 5 bases at J, with 11 bases in the middle.

Regarding this clone: At the DNA level, this CDR3 is encoded by other sequences in the same sample as well. The chain combines TRBV4-1 with TRBJ2-1; 12 nucleotides align to TRBD2. The V gene's germline CDR1 is MGHRA and CDR2 YSYEKL. The CDR3 sequence is 15 residues long. With V trimmed by 4 bases and J by 4 bases, 2 bases remained unmatched. DNA of the CDR3: TGCGCCAGCAGCCGCCTAGCGGGAGGGTACAATGAGCAGTTCTTC. It is translated as CASSRLAGGYNEQFF.

This chain's CDR3 is CASSEDWASNQPQHF. The CDR3 DNA is TGTGCCAGCAGTGAAGATTGGGCGTCCAATCAGCCCCAGCATTTT. The rearrangement uses TRBV6-1 and TRBJ1-5; D unresolved. The germline V gene has CDR1 MNHNS and CDR2 SASEGT. Trimming took 1 base from V and 3 from J, leaving 10 bases between them. The length of the CDR3 is 15 residues.

In this sample, this clone turned up once. The rearrangement uses TRBV4-1 and TRBJ2-4; TRBD1 or TRBD2 may be the D gene (6 bases each). The ends were cut back, 2 bases at V and 3 bases at J, with 14 bases in the middle. The CDR3 consists of 16 residues. The germline V gene has CDR1 MGHRA and CDR2 YSYEKL. This CDR3 reads CASSQFWGADKNIQYF. Here the CDR3 DNA reads TGCGCCAGCAGCCAATTCTGGGGGGCTGACAAAAACATTCAGTACTTC.

Regarding this clone: The same CDR3 arises from other DNA sequences in this sample as well. This sequence joins TRBV5-1 and TRBJ2-5; TRBD2 is a possible D gene (6 bases). The germline CDR1 and CDR2 sequences are SGHRS and YFSETQ. The CDR3 loop spans 14 amino acids. V dropped 0 bases and J dropped 5 bases, with 11 bases sitting between them. The CDR3 DNA reads TGCGCCAGCAGCTTGGTTCCGGGAGAGGAGACCCAGTACTTC. Amino acid sequence: CASSLVPGEETQYF.

The chain uses TRBV10-3 and TRBJ2-6; TRBD2 might be the D (6 bases). The germline gives CDR1 ENHRY, CDR2 SYGVKD. The CDR3 has 16 residues. V lost 11 bases to trimming and J lost 0 bases, with 17 bases between them. CDR3 in DNA: TGTGCCCCCGCCGGGAGACAGAGCTCTGGGGCCAACGTCCTGACTTTC. Its protein is CAPAGRQSSGANVLTF.

The rearrangement links TRBV6-1 to TRBJ1-5; no definite D call. Trimming cost V 2 bases and J 6 bases, with 14 bases left between them. The CDR3 runs to 15 residues. Germline-derived CDR1 and CDR2 are MNHNS and SASEGT. The CDR3 coding sequence is TGTGCCAGCAGTGAATCGATGGGTTTTGGTCAGCCCCAGCATTTT. This codes for CASSESMGFGQPQHF.

The rearrangement links TRBV6-5 to TRBJ2-7; D possibly matches TRBD1 or TRBD2 (7 bases each). The CDR3 spans 14 residues. The germline CDR1 and CDR2 sequences are MNHEY and SVGAGI. Trimming stripped 6 bases from V and 6 bases from J, with 18 bases between. DNA of the CDR3: TGTGCCAGCAGGAGCGGGACAGAGGTCGCCGAGCAGTACTTC. This translates into CASRSGTEVAEQYF.

The chain uses TRBV6-1 and TRBJ1-1, with D unclear. The CDR3 is 16 amino acids. V lost 0 bases and J lost 1, with 12 bases in between. Germline CDR1 and CDR2: MNHNS and SASEGT. The CDR3 region has the DNA TGTGCCAGCAGTGAAGCCTTCGGCCCATCGAACACTGAAGCTTTCTTT. Amino acids: CASSEAFGPSNTEAFF.

This sequence joins TRBV7-6 and TRBJ2-7, with TRBD1 identical over 8 bases. There are 15 residues in the CDR3. V dropped 5 bases and J dropped 0; count of bases not matched to a gene: 6. Germline values: CDR1 SGHVS, CDR2 FNYEAQ. CDR3 nucleotides: TGTGCCAGCAGCACAGGGACAGGCCCCTCCTACGAGCAGTACTTC. This codes for CASSTGTGPSYEQYF.

The chain recombines TRBV18 with TRBJ2-5; D unclear. Trimming stripped 3 bases from V and 7 bases from J, with 12 bases between. In germline, CDR1 is KGHSH, CDR2 LQKENI. This CDR3 is built from 13 residues. The CDR3 region is CASSPGSEVTQYF. In DNA, the CDR3 is TGTGCCAGCTCACCGGGCAGTGAGGTGACCCAGTACTTC.

The rearrangement links TRBV28 to TRBJ2-3; D unclear. The V and J ends lost 5 bases and 6 bases respectively, with 15 bases between them. The germline gives CDR1 MDHEN, CDR2 SYDVKM. This CDR3 is built from 14 residues. DNA for the CDR3: TGTGCCAGCAGTCTCCCCGGAAGTGCGGATACGCAGTATTTT. The encoded protein is CASSLPGSADTQYF.

The genes are TRBV27 and TRBJ2-6; D is unresolved. Trimming left V 0 bases short and J 12 bases short, with 12 bases between. This CDR3 region has 14 residues. Germline CDR1 is MNHEY and CDR2 is SMNVEV (reference sequence). This chain's CDR3 is CASSLSWTVRVLTF. The CDR3 nucleotides read TGTGCCAGCAGTTTATCGTGGACGGTCCGCGTCCTGACTTTC.

V gene TRBV2 combines with J gene TRBJ1-5; D unclear. Trimming stripped 8 bases from V and 2 bases from J, with 19 bases between. CDR1 and CDR2 (germline): SNHLY, FYNNEI. CDR3 size: 16 residues. CDR3 residues: CASCISASVGNQPQHF. In nucleotides, the CDR3 is TGTGCCAGCTGTATATCAGCCTCGGTAGGCAATCAGCCCCAGCATTTT.

On this clone itself: Distinct nucleotide sequences in the sample also encode this CDR3. This chain links TRBV9 with TRBJ1-1; D not certain. The V gene's germline CDR1 is SGDLS and CDR2 YYNGEE. Trimming stripped 0 bases from V and 3 bases from J, with 9 bases between. This CDR3 has 14 residues. CDR3 region: CASSVGGGYTEAFF. CDR3 nucleotide sequence: TGTGCCAGCAGCGTAGGTGGAGGGTACACTGAAGCTTTCTTT.

The V call is TRBV30, the J call TRBJ1-5; possible D gene TRBD1, 5 bases. The CDR3 is made up of 14 amino acids. Trimming shortened V by 5 bases and J by 4 bases, and 15 bases separated the two germline ends. The V gene's germline CDR1 is GTSNPN and CDR2 SVGIG (reference sequence). CDR3 in DNA: TGTGCCTGGGGAAGGGTGTCAGGGAATCAGCCCCAGCATTTT. This sequence encodes CAWGRVSGNQPQHF.

The V call is TRBV6-6, the J call TRBJ2-5; TRBD1 is a possible D gene (5 bases). Per the germline V gene, CDR1 is MNHNY and CDR2 is SVGAGI (reference sequence). The germline V and J ends were trimmed by 1 base and 0 bases, with 12 bases remaining between them. The CDR3 runs to 16 residues. The CDR3 protein is CASSYWMGQYQETQYF. The CDR3 nucleotides are TGTGCCAGCAGTTACTGGATGGGGCAGTACCAAGAGACCCAGTACTTC.

V is TRBV2 and J is TRBJ2-7; TRBD2 matches at 13 bases. V lost 2 bases and J lost 2; bases outside the gene matches: 9. This CDR3 region has 18 residues. Germline loops: CDR1 SNHLY, CDR2 FYNNEI. In nucleotides, the CDR3 is TGTGCCAGCAGTGAAAAGGGGACTAGCGGGGATCAAACCTACGAGCAGTACTTC. This codes for CASSEKGTSGDQTYEQYF. The full variable domain, in which reference TRBV2 and TRBJ2-7 provide the parts outside the CDR3, is EPEVTQTPSHQVTQMGQEVILRCVPISNHLYFYWYRQILGQKVEFLVSFYNNEISEKSEIFDDQFSVERPDGSNFTLKIRSTKLEDSAMYFCASSEKGTSGDQTYEQYFGPGTRLTVT.

The rearrangement uses TRBV11-2 and TRBJ1-3; D is undetermined. Deletions cut 7 bases from V and 1 base from J, with 17 bases between. Per germline, CDR1 SGHAT and CDR2 FQNNGV. The CDR3 spans 16 residues. In nucleotides, the CDR3 is TGTGCCAGCACCCTAACCGAGGGCCTGTCTGGAAACACCATATATTTT. The encoded protein is CASTLTEGLSGNTIYF.

V usage is TRBV7-2 and J usage is TRBJ2-1; 13 positions match TRBD2. Germline assignment: CDR1 SGHTA and CDR2 FQGNSA. Germline trimming cut 0 bases from V and 7 bases from J; bases unmatched to any gene: 9. The CDR3 is 18 residues long. The DNA of the CDR3 is TGTGCCAGCAGCTTAGCTACGACCGGGACTAGCGGGATAAATGAGCAGTTCTTC. Its protein product is CASSLATTGTSGINEQFF. The full variable domain, in which reference TRBV7-2 and TRBJ2-1 provide the parts outside the CDR3, is GAGVSQSPSNKVTEKGKDVELRCDPISGHTALYWYRQSLGQGLEFLIYFQGNSAPDKSGLPSDRFSAERTGGSVSTLTIQRTQQEDSAVYLCASSLATTGTSGINEQFFGPGTRLTVL.

The chain employs TRBV27 and TRBJ2-7; 8 positions agree with TRBD2. Germline CDR1 reads MNHEY; CDR2 reads SMNVEV (reference sequence). V lost 9 bases to trimming and J lost 2 bases; unmatched junction nucleotides: 12. This CDR3 region has 15 residues. CDR3 DNA sequence: TGTGCCAGTAGTCCCGGGACTAGGGTAACCTACGAGCAGTACTTC. It specifies CASSPGTRVTYEQYF.

This sequence joins TRBV28 and TRBJ1-4; perhaps TRBD1 as D (5 bases). This CDR3 is built from 16 residues. Trimming took 5 bases from V and 0 from J, leaving 13 bases between them. Germline CDR1 and CDR2: MDHEN and SYDVKM. CDR3 sequence (DNA): TGTGCCAGCAGTCGATGGACACAGGCAACTAATGAAAAACTGTTTTTT. Translating it yields CASSRWTQATNEKLFF.